A selection of T cell receptor beta chains follows, all from one sample in a study of T cell repertoires in ileal Crohn's disease. Clones were read by immunoSEQ multiplex PCR, and TCRdb kept only the in-frame ones, dropping some. The sample carries more than 25,000 clones, around four fifths recorded once. Material for sequencing was ileal tissue. Receptors were obtained from an adult with Crohn's disease. Each CDR3 is given with its conserved first and last residue. D genes are given only for firm matches. Only some rows state a clone size, as once, few, many or a class for expanded clones.

size | J | V | D | CDR3 | DNA
. | TRBJ1-6 | TRBV6-1 | . | CASCAGRFPPLHF | TGTGCCAGCTGCGCGGGTCGCTTTCCACCCCTCCACTTT
. | TRBJ1-1 | TRBV6-4 | . | CASRRTENTEAFF | TGTGCCAGCAGACGGACAGAGAACACTGAAGCTTTCTTT
. | TRBJ2-3 | TRBV7-3 | TRBD2 | CASSLGLAGSTDTQYF | TGTGCCAGCAGCCTCGGACTAGCGGGCAGCACAGATACGCAGTATTTT
. | TRBJ2-3 | TRBV5-1 | TRBD1 | CASSWGGQGTDTQYF | TGCGCCAGCAGCTGGGGCGGACAGGGTACAGATACGCAGTATTTT
. | TRBJ2-7 | TRBV11-2 | TRBD1 | CASSSGGLLNEQYF | TGTGCCAGCAGCTCAGGGGGCCTCTTAAACGAGCAGTACTTC
once | TRBJ2-7 | TRBV6-1 | TRBD1 | CASSVRDRGYEQYF | TGTGCCAGCAGTGTCCGGGACAGGGGCTACGAGCAGTACTTC
medium-sized | TRBJ1-3 | TRBV4-2 | . | CASSAQHVSGNTIYF | TGTGCCAGCAGCGCCCAACATGTCTCTGGAAACACCATATATTTT
once | TRBJ1-2 | TRBV9 | TRBD1 | CASSASVAGGSYGYTF | TGTGCCAGCAGCGCCTCAGTCGCAGGGGGTAGCTATGGCTACACCTTC
. | TRBJ2-7 | TRBV6-1 | . | CASSELNFYEQYF | TGTGCCAGCAGTGAACTAAATTTCTACGAGCAGTACTTC
. | TRBJ2-3 | TRBV7-9 | . | CASSPSGDTQYF | TGTGCCAGCAGCCCGTCCGGGGATACGCAGTATTTT
. | TRBJ1-4 | TRBV10-3 | . | CAISESGGREKLFF | TGTGCCATCAGTGAGTCTGGGGGCCGTGAAAAACTGTTTTTT
. | TRBJ2-7 | TRBV7-2 | . | CASMGGRPEQYF | TGTGCCAGCATGGGGGGGCGCCCCGAGCAGTACTTC
. | TRBJ2-7 | TRBV6-6 | TRBD1 | CASSHSLPGQGHEQYF | TGTGCCAGCAGTCATTCTCTTCCGGGACAGGGCCACGAGCAGTACTTC
. | TRBJ2-5 | TRBV28 | TRBD2 | CASKSGRRQETQYF | TGTGCCAGCAAGAGCGGGAGGCGGCAAGAGACCCAGTACTTC
few | TRBJ2-5 | TRBV7-9 | TRBD1 | CASSKGQGDQETQYF | TGTGCCAGCAGCAAAGGACAGGGGGATCAAGAGACCCAGTACTTC
. | TRBJ2-1 | TRBV2 | . | CATSSESYNEQFF | TGTGCCACGTCTAGCGAGTCCTACAATGAGCAGTTCTTC
few | TRBJ1-4 | TRBV19 | . | CASSIFAMRAHATNEKLFF | TGTGCCAGTAGTATATTCGCGATGAGGGCGCATGCAACTAATGAAAAACTGTTTTTT
. | TRBJ2-2 | TRBV6-5 | . | CASRSINTGELFF | TGTGCCAGCAGGTCAATTAACACCGGGGAGCTGTTTTTT
. | TRBJ2-7 | TRBV7-8 | . | CASSLAGSHEQYF | TGTGCCAGCAGCTTAGCAGGGAGCCACGAGCAGTACTTC
. | TRBJ1-2 | TRBV7-2 | . | CASSPLRRANYGYTF | TGTGCCAGCAGCCCCCTAAGGCGGGCTAACTATGGCTACACCTTC
. | TRBJ2-7 | TRBV2 | TRBD1 | CASKVQGGNYEQYF | TGTGCCAGCAAAGTACAGGGGGGAAACTACGAGCAGTACTTC